This paragraph reports one TCR beta chain. Libraries were prepared by immunoSEQ multiplex PCR; TCRdb keeps only in-frame clonotypes and omits some of them. The top ten clones hold roughly 0.9% of a sample with roughly 400,000 clones, approximately 90% of them seen once. V lost 4 bases, J lost 7 bases, and 5 bases stayed unmatched. This CDR3 has 13 residues. Germline V gene data show CDR1 as SGHRS and CDR2 as YFSETQ. These data belong to a study of blood T cell repertoires in COVID-19. Material: PBMCs or T cells enriched from blood (not recorded which). This chain joins TRBV5-1 and TRBJ1-5; 7 positions agree with TRBD1. This receptor was obtained from a woman in her forties who had been exposed to COVID-19. The CDR3, as DNA: TGCGCCAGCAGCATGGGGACAGACCAGCCCCAGCATTTT. Translating gives CASSMGTDQPQHF.